Listed below are T cell receptor beta chains from one sample, sequenced in a study of blood T cells in healthy people across ages. MiXCR was run by TCRdb on the 5' RACE reads, yielding one entry per CDR3 protein. The table shows hundreds of thousands of distinct CDR3 sequences, with approximately 60% occurring only once. Sequencing was carried out using blood. These receptors were obtained from a middle-aged man in good health. Each CDR3 is given with its conserved first and last residue. D genes are given only for firm matches. Expanded clones get a size class; other rows say once, few or many, or leave the size out.

V,size,J,D,CDR3,DNA
TRBV6-2/TRBV6-3,-,TRBJ2-2,-,CASSYGPARTGELFF,TGTGCCAGCAGTTACGGACCAGCGAGGACCGGGGAGCTGTTTTTT
TRBV20-1,-,TRBJ1-1,-,CSAKTGLIARAFF,TGCAGTGCTAAGACAGGCCTTATAGCGAGGGCTTTCTTT
TRBV7-3,-,TRBJ1-2,TRBD1,CASSLTRTGYNYGYTF,TGTGCCAGCAGCTTAACAAGGACAGGGTATAACTATGGCTACACCTTC
TRBV14,-,TRBJ2-1,-,CASSQDLRGNEQFF,TGTGCCAGCAGCCAAGATCTCAGGGGCAATGAGCAGTTCTTC
TRBV7-9,-,TRBJ2-3,-,CASSPGWGSTDTQYF,TGTGCCAGCAGCCCAGGTTGGGGGAGCACAGATACGCAGTATTTT
TRBV6-2/TRBV6-3,-,TRBJ2-5,-,CATRGWASGYQETQYF,TGTGCCACCAGGGGGTGGGCTAGCGGGTACCAAGAGACCCAGTACTTC
TRBV6-1,-,TRBJ2-3,TRBD2,CASSGRGITTSGGMDTQYF,TGTGCCAGCAGTGGGAGAGGGATTACAACTAGCGGGGGAATGGATACGCAGTATTTT
TRBV12-3/TRBV12-4,many,TRBJ2-1,-,CASSLTRGSYNEQFF,TGTGCCAGCAGTTTAACGAGGGGGTCCTACAATGAGCAGTTCTTC
TRBV5-1,-,TRBJ2-3,TRBD1,CASSGKTGTGTDTQYF,TGCGCCAGCAGCGGTAAAACCGGGACAGGGACAGATACGCAGTATTTT
TRBV5-4,-,TRBJ2-3,TRBD1,CASSSTGALTDTQYF,TGTGCCAGCAGCTCGACAGGGGCGCTAACAGATACGCAGTATTTT
TRBV20-1,-,TRBJ2-1,-,CSAMDRYNEQFF,TGCAGTGCCATGGACAGATACAATGAGCAGTTCTTC
TRBV6-2/TRBV6-3,few,TRBJ1-2,-,CASRNRGLTF,TGTGCCAGCAGAAACCGGGGGCTCACCTTC
TRBV9,-,TRBJ2-6,-,CASTLGALGANVLTF,TGTGCCAGCACTCTAGGGGCTCTGGGGGCCAACGTCCTGACTTTC
TRBV7-2,-,TRBJ1-1,-,CASSFRGRKDTEAFF,TGTGCCAGCAGCTTCCGGGGACGAAAGGACACTGAAGCTTTCTTT
TRBV2,-,TRBJ1-1,TRBD1,CASSDRDRGDGEAFF,TGTGCCAGCAGTGATAGGGACAGGGGGGACGGTGAAGCTTTCTTT
TRBV3-1,few,TRBJ2-7,TRBD1,CASSQEGQFYEQYF,TGTGCCAGCAGCCAAGAGGGACAGTTCTACGAGCAGTACTTC
TRBV4-1,-,TRBJ1-5,TRBD1,CASSQDRDRGDQPQHF,TGCGCCAGCAGCCAAGATCGGGACAGGGGAGATCAGCCCCAGCATTTT
TRBV20-1,few,TRBJ1-6,-,CSARLGDLSPLHF,TGCAGTGCTAGACTGGGGGACCTTTCACCCCTCCACTTT
TRBV2,-,TRBJ2-1,-,CASSVSLSYNEQFF,TGTGCCAGCAGTGTGTCGCTATCCTACAATGAGCAGTTCTTC
TRBV7-9,-,TRBJ2-2,-,CASSLGGLANTGELFF,TGTGCCAGCAGCTTAGGGGGTCTCGCGAACACCGGGGAGCTGTTTTTT
TRBV20-1,-,TRBJ2-7,TRBD2,CSARDLAGGLGAYEQYF,TGCAGTGCTAGAGACCTAGCGGGAGGGCTGGGAGCTTACGAGCAGTACTTC
TRBV7-2,-,TRBJ2-1,-,CASSLLSGPNEQFF,-
TRBV4-2,-,TRBJ2-1,-,CASSQEVFDLKEQFF,TGTGCCAGCAGCCAAGAGGTTTTCGACCTCAAGGAGCAGTTCTTC
TRBV29-1,many,TRBJ2-1,TRBD1,CSVENRQGAGYNEQFF,TGCAGCGTTGAGAACAGACAGGGGGCCGGATACAATGAGCAGTTCTTC
TRBV18,-,TRBJ1-2,-,CASSPDAQGNYGYTF,TGTGCCAGCTCACCAGACGCACAGGGAAACTATGGCTACACCTTC
TRBV4-1,-,TRBJ1-4,-,CASSQSNDGEKLFF,TGCGCCAGCAGCCAATCGAACGACGGTGAAAAACTGTTTTTT
TRBV6-2/TRBV6-3,-,TRBJ2-1,TRBD2,CASSYSGRGTLNEQFF,TGTGCCAGCAGTTACTCGGGGAGGGGCACGTTAAATGAGCAGTTCTTC
TRBV11-2,-,TRBJ1-2,-,CASSSTQGNYGYTF,TGTGCCAGCAGCTCAACTCAGGGGAACTATGGCTACACCTTC
TRBV6-6,-,TRBJ2-1,TRBD1,CASSIQAGGSQFF,TGTGCCAGCTCGATCCAGGCAGGGGGATCGCAGTTCTTC
TRBV5-1,-,TRBJ2-2,-,CASSTTTGNTGELFF,TGCGCCAGCAGCACAACGACAGGGAACACCGGGGAGCTGTTTTTT
TRBV7-9,-,TRBJ1-4,-,CASSRSEKLFF,TGTGCCAGCAGTCGGTCCGAAAAACTGTTTTTT
TRBV11-2,-,TRBJ2-3,TRBD1,CASSLASPGQGFGTDTQYF,TGTGCCAGCAGCTTAGCTAGCCCGGGACAGGGGTTTGGCACAGATACGCAGTATTTT
TRBV20-1,-,TRBJ2-3,-,CSARDPSVVLSRTDTQYF,TGCAGTGCTAGAGATCCCAGTGTAGTCCTCTCTCGCACAGATACGCAGTATTTT